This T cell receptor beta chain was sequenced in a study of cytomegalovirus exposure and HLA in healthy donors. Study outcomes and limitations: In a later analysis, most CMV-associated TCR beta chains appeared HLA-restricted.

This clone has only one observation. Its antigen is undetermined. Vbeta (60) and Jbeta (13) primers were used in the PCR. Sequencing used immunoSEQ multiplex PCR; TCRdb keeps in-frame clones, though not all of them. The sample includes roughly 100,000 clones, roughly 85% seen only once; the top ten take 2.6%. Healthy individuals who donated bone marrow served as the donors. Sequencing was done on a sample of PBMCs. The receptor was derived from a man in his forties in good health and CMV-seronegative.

The CDR3 protein is CASSSGGDLANYGYTF. CDR3 in DNA: TGCGCCAGCAGCTCCGGGGGGGACTTAGCTAACTATGGCTACACCTTC. The V and J genes are TRBV5-1 and TRBJ1-2; a weak D match, TRBD1 (5 bases). The V end lost 3 bases, the J end lost 0 bases, and 15 bases lay between the germline ends. This CDR3 spans 16 amino acids. CDR1 is SGHRS and CDR2 is YFSETQ in the germline V gene. The complete variable domain, with remaining parts taken from reference TRBV5-1 and TRBJ1-2, reads KAGVTQTPRYLIKTRGQQVTLSCSPISGHRSVSWYQQTPGQGLQFLFEYFSETQRNKGNFPGRFSGRQFSNSRSEMNVSTLELGDSALYLCASSSGGDLANYGYTFGSGTRLTVV.